The rows below give T cell receptor beta chains drawn from one sample of a study of cytomegalovirus exposure and HLA in healthy donors. Sequencing used immunoSEQ multiplex PCR; TCRdb keeps in-frame clones, though not all of them. The sample lists about 120,000 clones, approximately 17% seen once, with 2.9% in the top ten. Sequenced sample: PBMCs. The receptor source for this set is a female donor in good health and CMV-seropositive. Each CDR3 is given with its conserved first and last residue. A D gene is named only where the DNA matches it firmly. Clone size, where shown, is once, few, many, or a class for clones that have expanded.

j_call,d_call,v_call,clone_size,cdr3_nt,cdr3_aa
TRBJ2-7,.,TRBV7-2,.,TGTGCCAGCAGCTCCCCGTCCCTCGGCAAGGGTAGCGGATACTACGAGCAGTACTTC,CASSSPSLGKGSGYYEQYF
TRBJ2-1,TRBD1,TRBV9,.,TGTGCCAGCAGCTTGAGACAGGGGGCGTTCAATGAGCAGTTCTTC,CASSLRQGAFNEQFF
TRBJ2-1,TRBD2,TRBV19,few,TGTGCCAGTAGTATCGCCGGGACTAGGGGCAATGAGCAGTTCTTC,CASSIAGTRGNEQFF
TRBJ2-2,.,TRBV19,.,TGTGCCAGTAGTACCCCGCCCACACAGTTATCCGGGGAGCTGTTTTTT,CASSTPPTQLSGELFF
TRBJ2-7,.,TRBV28,.,TGTGCCAGCAGTGGCAGTCCCTACGAGCAGTACTTC,CASSGSPYEQYF
TRBJ2-7,TRBD1,TRBV5-4,.,TGTGCCAGCAGCTTTCAGGGGGCACGGGAGCAGTACTTC,CASSFQGAREQYF
TRBJ2-3,.,TRBV30,few,TGTGCGGCGGGGGCCTCTGGCACAGATACGCAGTATTTT,CAAGASGTDTQYF
TRBJ2-7,.,TRBV7-2,few,TGTGCCAGCAGCTCCCTACCGGGACACTCCTACGAGCAGTACTTC,CASSSLPGHSYEQYF
TRBJ2-1,TRBD2,TRBV6-1,.,TGTGCCAGCTGGGGGTCTAGCGGGGGCTATGAGCAGTTCTTC,CASWGSSGGYEQFF
TRBJ2-7,.,TRBV5-8,once,TGTGCCAGCAGCTTGGGTTTACAGACCTCCTACGAGCAGTACTTC,CASSLGLQTSYEQYF
TRBJ1-3,TRBD1,TRBV10-2,.,TGCGCCAGCAGTTGGGACAGTGGAAACACCATATATTTT,CASSWDSGNTIYF
TRBJ1-6,TRBD1,TRBV4-2,few,TGTGCCAGCAGCCAAGATCTTTTCTTCGGGACAGGGAATTCACCCCTCCACTTT,CASSQDLFFGTGNSPLHF
TRBJ1-5,TRBD1,TRBV2,few,TGTGCCAGCAGTGTTAGTTTGATTGAACAGGGGAATCAGCCCCAGCATTTT,CASSVSLIEQGNQPQHF
TRBJ2-7,TRBD1,TRBV10-3,few,TGTGCCATCAGTGAGGTTTGGGGACAGATCTCCTACGAGCAGTACTTC,CAISEVWGQISYEQYF
TRBJ2-5,.,TRBV7-2,.,TGTGCCAGCAGCTTTTGGACAGGGAGGGATGGAGAGACCCAGTACTTC,CASSFWTGRDGETQYF
TRBJ1-2,.,TRBV5-4,.,TGTGCCAGCAGCTTGGAGCACACACGCTCGGGCTATGGCTACACCTTC,CASSLEHTRSGYGYTF
TRBJ2-7,.,TRBV29-1,few,TGCAGCGTTGCCGGGGACTCCTACGAGCAGTACTTC,CSVAGDSYEQYF
TRBJ2-7,.,TRBV9,few,TGTGCCAGCAGCGTAGCCGACGGGAGCTACGAGCAGTACTTC,CASSVADGSYEQYF
TRBJ2-3,.,TRBV7-9,.,TGTGCCAGCAGCTTAGTTCCAACAACAGATACGCAGTATTTT,CASSLVPTTDTQYF
TRBJ2-1,TRBD2,TRBV5-1,few,TGCGCCAGCAGCTTGGTCCCAGGGGCTAGCGGGAGCACTGAGCAGTTCTTC,CASSLVPGASGSTEQFF
TRBJ2-7,TRBD1,TRBV5-4,few,TGTGCCAGCAGCGGAGGGACAGGGCGCGACGAGCAGTACTTC,CASSGGTGRDEQYF